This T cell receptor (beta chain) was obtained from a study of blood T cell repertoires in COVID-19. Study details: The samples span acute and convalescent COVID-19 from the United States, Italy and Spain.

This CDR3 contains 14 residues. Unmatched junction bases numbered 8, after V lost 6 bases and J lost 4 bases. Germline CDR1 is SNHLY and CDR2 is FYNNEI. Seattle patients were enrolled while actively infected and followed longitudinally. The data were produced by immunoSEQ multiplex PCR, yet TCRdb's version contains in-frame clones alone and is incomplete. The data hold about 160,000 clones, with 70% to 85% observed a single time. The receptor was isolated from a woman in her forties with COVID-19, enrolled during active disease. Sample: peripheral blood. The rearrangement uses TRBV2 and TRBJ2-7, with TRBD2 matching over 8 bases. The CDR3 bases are TGTGCCAGCAGATCGGCGGGAGGCTATTACGAGCAGTACTTC. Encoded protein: CASRSAGGYYEQYF.